The entry below describes one T cell receptor beta chain. This likely came from a read error, as a far larger clone is one base away. This sample also contains other DNA sequences that code for the same CDR3. Germline CDR1 and CDR2: SGHAT and FQNNGV. Trimming pared 1 base from V and 3 bases from J, leaving 7 bases between. The CDR3 covers 13 residues. These data are taken from a study of shared clonotypes between healthy human individuals. Across the whole study: Participating donors consisted of a couple of women and a few men aged 18 to 49.

Profiling relied on immunoSEQ multiplex PCR, and the TCRdb table lists in-frame clones only, not all of them. The data show 950,000 to 1,300,000 clones, about 75% seen once. The rearrangement uses TRBV11-2 and TRBJ2-7, with no clear D. Specimen: memory CD4+ T cells sorted from blood. Sample subset: CD45RA-negative fraction. The sequence came from a man aged 18 to 29 in good health. The CDR3 protein is CASSLGVSYEQYF. CDR3 DNA sequence: TGTGCCAGCAGCTTAGGGGTTAGCTACGAGCAGTACTTC.